This passage covers 13 T cell receptor beta chains from one sample sequenced in a study of T cell responses to AZD1222 COVID-19 vaccine. Measured with immunoSEQ multiplex PCR; TCRdb has only the in-frame clones, and not every one. This table has about 150,000 clones, 90% appearing once. Sequenced here: peripheral blood, sampled on day 0 of AZD1222 vaccination. The receptors come from an adult in good health.

This clone occurred a few times. This specimen includes other DNA sequences encoding the same CDR3. V and J are TRBV7-9 and TRBJ2-2, with D possibly being TRBD1 or TRBD2 (5 bases each). The length of the CDR3 is 15 residues. The germline V gene has CDR1 SEHNR and CDR2 FQNEAQ (reference sequence). Trimming left V 1 base short and J 3 bases short, with 9 bases between. The CDR3 region has the DNA TGTGCCAGCAGCTTAGGCGTGGGGGACACCGGGGAGCTGTTTTTT. It is translated as CASSLGVGDTGELFF. Variable domain in full (rest from reference TRBV7-9 and TRBJ2-2): DTGVSQNPRHKITKRGQNVTFRCDPISEHNRLYWYRQTLGQGPEFLTYFQNEAQLEKSRLLSDRFSAERPKGSFSTLEIQRTEQGDSAMYLCASSLGVGDTGELFFGEGSRLTVL.

The genes are TRBV7-9 and TRBJ2-4; D may correspond to TRBD1 or TRBD2 (5 bases each). CDR1 is SEHNR, CDR2 FQNEAQ, per germline (reference sequence). Trimming cost V 5 bases and J 6 bases, with 8 bases left between them. The CDR3 is made up of 12 amino acids. Written as DNA, the CDR3 is TGTGCCAGCAGCCCGGGGCTAAACATTCAGTACTTC. Protein product: CASSPGLNIQYF.

This chain joins TRBV2 and TRBJ1-1; unclear D gene. Germline CDR1 and CDR2: SNHLY and FYNNEI. The CDR3 runs to 13 residues. V gave up 5 bases and J gave up 3 bases, with 10 bases separating them. The CDR3 spells CASSKHEDTEAFF. The CDR3 DNA follows: TGTGCCAGCAGTAAACATGAGGACACTGAAGCTTTCTTT.

This chain connects TRBV19 to TRBJ2-5; 9 nucleotides align to TRBD2. J lost 3 bases, V lost 8 bases, and 7 bases had no gene match. The CDR3 loop spans 14 amino acids. Germline V gene sequence: CDR1 LNHDA, CDR2 SQIVND (reference sequence). CDR3 in amino acids: CASAGGSGEETQYF. CDR3 DNA: TGTGCCAGTGCGGGGGGGAGCGGTGAAGAGACCCAGTACTTC.

The chain joins TRBV18 to TRBJ1-1, with D hard to call. The CDR3 sequence is 13 residues long. V was shortened by 3 bases and J by 1 base, with 6 bases between the two germline ends. Germline V gene lookup returns CDR1 KGHSH and CDR2 LQKENI. CDR3 in DNA: TGTGCCAGCTCACCGGGTAGGAACACTGAAGCTTTCTTT. Residues: CASSPGRNTEAFF.

The chain links TRBV18 to TRBJ2-7; a weak D match, TRBD1 (5 bases). Trimming removed 8 bases from V and 6 bases from J, with 23 bases in between. Germline lookup yields CDR1 KGHSH and CDR2 LQKENI. The CDR3 has 15 residues. The CDR3 DNA sequence: TGTGCCAGCGGCCGTGGGGCAAGTAGTACGGGCGAGCAGTACTTC. Translating it yields CASGRGASSTGEQYF.

CDR3 protein: CASSLARDTLGRELFF. DNA of the CDR3: TGTGCCAGCAGCTTGGCCCGGGACACCCTAGGCCGGGAGCTGTTTTTT. This rearrangement joins TRBV5-6 to TRBJ2-2; the D gene is possibly TRBD1 (6 bases). The germline CDR1 and CDR2 sequences are SGHDT and YYEEEE. V lost 0 bases and J 9 bases, leaving 18 bases between the germline ends. The CDR3 spans 16 residues. The whole variable domain, remainder taken from reference TRBV5-6 and TRBJ2-2, is DAGVTQSPTHLIKTRGQQVTLRCSPKSGHDTVSWYQQALGQGPQFIFQYYEEEERQRGNFPDRFSGHQFPNYSSELNVNALLLGDSALYLCASSLARDTLGRELFFGEGSRLTVL.

The V gene is TRBV4-1, the J gene TRBJ2-1; 11 nucleotides agree with TRBD2. Looked up from germline, CDR1 is MGHRA and CDR2 is YSYEKL. The J segment lost 3 bases and the V segment lost 6 bases, leaving 4 bases of the junction unmatched. This CDR3 is built from 15 residues. Written as DNA, the CDR3 is TGCGCCAGCAGACCCGGGACTAGCGGCTACAATGAGCAGTTCTTC. Protein: CASRPGTSGYNEQFF.

This chain uses TRBV4-1 with TRBJ2-1; 7 positions match TRBD1. The germline V gene encodes CDR1 MGHRA and CDR2 YSYEKL. The V segment lost 0 bases and the J segment 6 bases; nucleotides outside the gene matches: 5. This CDR3 is 15 amino acids long. Here the CDR3 reads CASSQETGEINEQFF. CDR3 nucleotides: TGCGCCAGCAGCCAAGAAACAGGGGAGATCAATGAGCAGTTCTTC.

This chain joins TRBV19 and TRBJ2-7, with 10 bases aligning to TRBD2. The V and J ends lost 6 bases and 3 bases, in that order; junction bases with no gene match: 8. This CDR3 has 15 residues. CDR1 is LNHDA, CDR2 SQIVND, per germline (reference sequence). DNA of the CDR3: TGTGCCAGTAGACGTACCGGGACTAGCGTCTACGAGCAGTACTTC. Protein sequence: CASRRTGTSVYEQYF. The full variable domain, its missing parts supplied by reference TRBV19 and TRBJ2-7, is DGGITQSPKYLFRKEGQNVTLSCEQNLNHDAMYWYRQDPGQGLRLIYYSQIVNDFQKGDIAEGYSVSREKKESFPLTVTSAQKNPTAFYLCASRRTGTSVYEQYFGPGTRLTVT.

This chain uses TRBV6-1 with TRBJ1-2; D ambiguous. The CDR3 consists of 15 residues. Germline lookup yields CDR1 MNHNS and CDR2 SASEGT. Trimming removed 2 bases from V and 4 bases from J, with 14 bases in between. The CDR3, as DNA: TGTGCCAGCAGTGAAAGTTCACACGGCATCTATGGCTACACCTTC. Amino acids: CASSESSHGIYGYTF.

This chain uses TRBV6-5 with TRBJ1-6; maybe TRBD1 (5 bases). CDR3 length: 15 amino acids. CDR1 and CDR2 from the germline V gene are MNHEY and SVGAGI. Trimming shortened V by 5 bases and J by 4 bases, and 12 bases separated the two germline ends. CDR3: CASSPSSGYNSPLHF. The CDR3 bases are TGTGCCAGCAGTCCCTCGTCAGGGTATAATTCACCCCTCCACTTT.

This clone was observed a few times. J is TRBJ2-5 and V is TRBV3-1 (or the pseudogene TRBV3-2); D is uncertain. V lost 3 bases and J lost 0, with 5 bases in between. Looked up from germline, CDR1 is LGHDT and CDR2 is YNNKEL (reference sequence). This CDR3 spans 13 amino acids. Here the CDR3 DNA reads TGTGCCAGCAGCCAGAACCACCAAGAGACCCAGTACTTC. Its protein is CASSQNHQETQYF.